Listed below are T cell receptor beta chains from one sample, sequenced in a study of cytomegalovirus exposure and HLA in healthy donors. Measured with immunoSEQ multiplex PCR; TCRdb has only the in-frame clones, and not every one. The top ten clones hold around 7% of a sample with about 160,000 clones, around 72% of them seen once. Sequencing was carried out using PBMCs. These receptors were collected from a man aged 40-49 years in good health and CMV-seropositive. CDR3s include the opening cysteine and the closing phenylalanine or tryptophan. D genes are given only for firm matches. The size field is filled for only some rows; it gives once, few, many or a size class.

size,J,V,D,CDR3,DNA
.,TRBJ1-1,TRBV11-2,TRBD1,CASSRQGIDTEAFF,TGTGCCAGCAGCAGACAGGGAATTGACACTGAAGCTTTCTTT
.,TRBJ1-4,TRBV4-1,TRBD1,CASSQGQGPRTNEKLFF,TGCGCCAGCAGCCAGGGACAGGGCCCGAGGACTAATGAAAAACTGTTTTTT
.,TRBJ2-2,TRBV10-3,.,CAISLQETGELFF,TGTGCCATCAGCCTACAGGAAACCGGGGAGCTGTTTTTT
.,TRBJ2-1,TRBV5-1,TRBD1,CASSPSFGQGKGEQFF,TGCGCCAGCAGCCCGTCGTTCGGACAGGGGAAAGGAGAGCAGTTCTTC
.,TRBJ2-7,TRBV19,TRBD1,CASSIVGTGTYEQYF,TGTGCCAGTAGTATAGTGGGGACAGGGACCTACGAGCAGTACTTC
.,TRBJ2-2,TRBV29-1,TRBD2,CSVGASGGGAGELFF,TGCAGCGTTGGAGCTAGCGGGGGAGGTGCCGGGGAGCTGTTTTTT
.,TRBJ2-3,TRBV6-6,.,CASYETALAGDTQYF,TGTGCCAGCTACGAGACAGCCTTAGCCGGAGATACGCAGTATTTT
.,TRBJ2-3,TRBV7-2,TRBD2,CASSLVSGGPAFTDTQYF,TGTGCCAGCAGCTTAGTTAGCGGGGGCCCTGCGTTCACAGATACGCAGTATTTT
.,TRBJ1-5,TRBV5-5,TRBD1,CASSLGGTGGGQPQHF,TGTGCCAGCAGCTTGGGGGGAACAGGGGGAGGACAGCCCCAGCATTTT
.,TRBJ1-2,TRBV5-5,.,CASSRDPGRSGGYTF,TGTGCCAGCAGCCGAGATCCCGGCAGGTCTGGTGGCTACACCTTC
.,TRBJ1-1,TRBV4-2,.,CASSQDPMGPGGSTEAFF,TGTGCCAGCAGCCAAGATCCTATGGGCCCCGGGGGGAGCACTGAAGCTTTCTTT
.,TRBJ2-7,TRBV11-2,TRBD1,CASSFATGVYEQYF,TGTGCCAGCAGCTTCGCGACAGGGGTCTACGAGCAGTACTTC
.,TRBJ1-1,TRBV5-6,.,CASSPLTRSGEAFF,TGTGCCAGCAGCCCGCTGACCCGGTCGGGTGAAGCTTTCTTT
.,TRBJ2-4,TRBV4-3,TRBD2,CASSQDWSGGKNIQYF,TGCGCCAGCAGCCAAGATTGGAGCGGGGGGAAAAACATTCAGTACTTC
.,TRBJ1-6,TRBV7-2,.,CASTPQGAYNSPLHF,TGTGCCAGCACCCCTCAGGGCGCTTATAATTCACCCCTCCACTTT
few,TRBJ1-1,TRBV30,.,CAWTGANTEAFF,TGTGCCTGGACAGGGGCGAACACTGAAGCTTTCTTT
.,TRBJ2-4,TRBV4-3,TRBD1,CASSQGTGGNIQYF,TGCGCCAGCAGCCAAGGGACAGGGGGGAACATTCAGTACTTC
.,TRBJ2-2,TRBV11-3,.,CASSLGEGYTGELFF,TGTGCCAGCAGCCTCGGGGAAGGATACACCGGGGAGCTGTTTTTT
once,TRBJ1-4,TRBV25-1,.,CASSGAGREKLFF,TGTGCCAGCAGTGGAGCAGGTCGGGAAAAACTGTTTTTT
few,TRBJ2-3,TRBV5-1,.,CASSLVDSLYSDTQYF,TGCGCCAGCAGCTTGGTAGACAGTCTCTATTCAGATACGCAGTATTTT
.,TRBJ2-3,TRBV4-1,TRBD1,CASRPGLQGQLTDTQYF,TGCGCCAGCAGACCGGGTCTCCAGGGACAGCTCACAGATACGCAGTATTTT
once,TRBJ1-2,TRBV7-9,.,CSSSEYYDYTF,TGTTCCAGCAGTGAATACTATGACTACACCTTC
few,TRBJ1-1,TRBV9,TRBD1,CASSEGGQPDLNTEAFF,TGTGCCAGCAGCGAGGGGGGACAGCCCGACTTGAACACTGAAGCTTTCTTT
.,TRBJ2-7,TRBV27,TRBD2,CASTSSLGGASGSYEQYF,TGTGCCAGCACCAGTTCCCTCGGCGGGGCTAGCGGTTCCTACGAGCAGTACTTC
.,TRBJ2-3,TRBV9,TRBD2,CASNLVGGGPTDTQYF,TGTGCCAGCAATCTCGTAGGCGGGGGACCCACAGATACGCAGTATTTT
.,TRBJ2-7,TRBV7-8,.,CASSFGLGGSYEQYF,TGTGCCAGCAGCTTTGGGCTCGGGGGCTCCTACGAGCAGTACTTC
.,TRBJ2-7,TRBV9,TRBD1,CASSHTGTGADEQYF,TGTGCCAGCAGTCATACCGGGACAGGGGCTGACGAGCAGTACTTC
.,TRBJ1-5,TRBV5-6,.,CASSSQTLDSHKPQHF,TGTGCCAGCAGCTCCCAGACTCTAGACAGTCATAAGCCCCAGCATTTT
.,TRBJ1-6,TRBV15,.,CATSAYPASPLHF,TGTGCCACCAGCGCATACCCCGCGTCACCCCTCCACTTT
.,TRBJ1-2,TRBV5-1,.,CASSSEFFGYTF,TGCGCCAGCAGCTCGGAGTTCTTTGGCTACACCTTC
.,TRBJ1-1,TRBV5-6,.,CASSLAEIRGAFF,TGTGCCAGCAGCTTGGCCGAGATAAGAGGAGCTTTCTTT
.,TRBJ2-6,TRBV2,.,CASRTGSPGANVLTF,TGTGCCAGCAGGACGGGGAGCCCTGGGGCCAACGTCCTGACTTTC
.,TRBJ2-1,TRBV12-5,.,CASGRPGQLLYNEQFF,TGTGCTAGTGGTCGCCCCGGACAGCTACTCTACAATGAGCAGTTCTTC
.,TRBJ2-3,TRBV7-9,TRBD2,CASSSTWGAGGTDTQYF,TGTGCCAGCAGCTCGACTTGGGGGGCGGGGGGAACAGATACGCAGTATTTT
.,TRBJ1-2,TRBV5-1,.,CASSLGEAANYGYTF,TGCGCCAGCAGCTTGGGGGAGGCAGCTAACTATGGCTACACCTTC
.,TRBJ2-3,TRBV5-1,.,CASSSDRFEITDTQYF,TGCGCCAGCAGCTCTGACAGGTTCGAGATCACAGATACGCAGTATTTT
.,TRBJ2-5,TRBV4-3,.,CASSQAAGPERETQYF,TGCGCCAGCAGCCAAGCGGCGGGGCCGGAGCGAGAGACCCAGTACTTC
.,TRBJ2-3,TRBV4-2,TRBD2,CASSQESAGGYTDTQYF,TGTGCCAGCAGCCAAGAATCAGCGGGGGGTTACACAGATACGCAGTATTTT
.,TRBJ1-5,TRBV2,.,CASSPGNQPQHF,TGTGCCAGCAGTCCGGGCAATCAGCCCCAGCATTTT
.,TRBJ1-2,TRBV6-5,TRBD1,CASSYGGQGAGGYTF,TGTGCCAGCAGTTACGGGGGACAGGGGGCAGGTGGCTACACCTTC
.,TRBJ1-4,TRBV5-4,.,CASSSGLINEKLFF,TGTGCCAGCAGCTCGGGACTGATTAATGAAAAACTGTTTTTT
.,TRBJ1-1,TRBV18,TRBD1,CASSPWTGRAEAFF,TGTGCCAGCTCACCATGGACAGGTCGGGCTGAAGCTTTCTTT
many,TRBJ2-7,TRBV19,.,CASSRTKYEQYF,TGTGCCAGTAGTAGGACTAAATACGAGCAGTACTTC
.,TRBJ2-7,TRBV7-9,TRBD1,CASSLVDRGYDEQYF,TGTGCCAGCAGCTTAGTAGACAGGGGGTACGACGAGCAGTACTTC
few,TRBJ1-2,TRBV7-2,.,CASSKRTIRNGYTF,TGTGCCAGCAGCAAAAGGACAATCCGCAATGGCTACACCTTC
.,TRBJ2-7,TRBV30,TRBD1,CAWSGTGHYEQYF,TGTGCCTGGAGCGGGACAGGACACTACGAGCAGTACTTC
few,TRBJ1-2,TRBV14,TRBD1,CASSQDIRGNYGYTF,TGTGCCAGCAGCCAAGATATCAGGGGGAACTATGGCTACACCTTC
.,TRBJ2-5,TRBV25-1,.,CASSGVGVPETQYF,TGTGCCAGCAGTGGGGTCGGGGTACCGGAGACCCAGTACTTC
once,TRBJ2-3,TRBV10-3,TRBD1,CALGQGTGGSDTQYF,TGTGCCCTGGGTCAAGGGACAGGGGGGTCAGATACGCAGTATTTT
.,TRBJ2-7,TRBV5-1,.,CASSSGSYEQYF,TGCGCCAGCAGCTCAGGGTCCTACGAGCAGTACTTC